The 4 T cell receptor beta chains below were found in one sample sequenced in a study of blood T cell repertoires in COVID-19. Sequenced by immunoSEQ multiplex PCR; TCRdb stores in-frame clones only, minus some. The data show some 120,000 clones, with less than 90% seen just once and 18% held by the top ten. The source material was PBMCs or T cells enriched from blood (not recorded which). The receptor source for this set is a man between 25 and 39 years old who had recovered from COVID-19.

J is TRBJ2-1 and V is TRBV4-1, with D perhaps matching TRBD1 (5 bases). The CDR3 extends over 16 amino acids. The germline gives CDR1 MGHRA, CDR2 YSYEKL. Trimming removed 7 bases at V and 2 bases at J, with 18 bases between. The CDR3 nucleotides read TGCGCCAGCAACTCCAACCCAGGGAATCCCTACAATGAGCAGTTCTTC. It codes for CASNSNPGNPYNEQFF.

The chain joins TRBV20-1 to TRBJ1-1; possibly TRBD1 for D (5 bases). Germline CDR1 DFQATT, CDR2 SNEGSKA (reference sequence). The CDR3 is 14 amino acids. V lost 3 bases, J lost 1 base, and 12 bases lay in between. CDR3 nucleotides: TGCAGTGCTAGTGGGGGGAGGGCGAACACTGAAGCTTTCTTT. Translation: CSASGGRANTEAFF.

A remark on this clone: The sample has other DNA sequences that encode this CDR3 too. The chain couples TRBV3-1 (or the pseudogene TRBV3-2) to TRBJ1-3; a possible D gene is TRBD1 (5 bases). Trimming cost V 1 base and J 4 bases, with 5 bases left between them. This CDR3 is 13 amino acids long. CDR1 is LGHDT and CDR2 is YNNKEL in the germline V gene (reference sequence). CDR3 residues: CASSQGQGNTIYF. CDR3 nucleotides: TGTGCCAGCAGCCAAGGACAGGGAAACACCATATATTTT.

CDR3 nucleotide sequence: TGTGCCAGCAGTCCGGCCGGGGGGGCTAATGAAAAACTGTTTTTT. This gives the protein CASSPAGGANEKLFF. The gene calls are TRBV27 and TRBJ1-4; a possible D gene is TRBD1 (5 bases). Germline V gene lookup returns CDR1 MNHEY and CDR2 SMNVEV (reference sequence). The CDR3 runs to 15 residues. Trimming removed 5 bases at V and 3 bases at J, with 13 bases between. The full variable domain, its missing parts supplied by reference TRBV27 and TRBJ1-4, is EAQVTQNPRYLITVTGKKLTVTCSQNMNHEYMSWYRQDPGLGLRQIYYSMNVEVTDKGDVPEGYKVSRKEKRNFPLILESPSPNQTSLYFCASSPAGGANEKLFFGSGTQLSVL.